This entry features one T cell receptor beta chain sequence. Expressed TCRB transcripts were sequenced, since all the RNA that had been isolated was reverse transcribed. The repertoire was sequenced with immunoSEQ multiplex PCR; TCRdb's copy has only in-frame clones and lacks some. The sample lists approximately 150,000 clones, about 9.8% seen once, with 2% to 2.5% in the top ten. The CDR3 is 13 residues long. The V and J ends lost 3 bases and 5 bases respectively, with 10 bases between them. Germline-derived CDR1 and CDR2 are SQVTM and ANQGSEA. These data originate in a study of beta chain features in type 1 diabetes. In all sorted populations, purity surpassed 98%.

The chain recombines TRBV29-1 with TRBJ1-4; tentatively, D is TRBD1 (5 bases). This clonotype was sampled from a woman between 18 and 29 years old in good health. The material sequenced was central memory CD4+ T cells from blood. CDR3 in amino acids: CSVEGGGNEKLFF. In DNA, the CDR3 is TGCAGCGTTGAGGGGGGAGGCAATGAAAAACTGTTTTTT.